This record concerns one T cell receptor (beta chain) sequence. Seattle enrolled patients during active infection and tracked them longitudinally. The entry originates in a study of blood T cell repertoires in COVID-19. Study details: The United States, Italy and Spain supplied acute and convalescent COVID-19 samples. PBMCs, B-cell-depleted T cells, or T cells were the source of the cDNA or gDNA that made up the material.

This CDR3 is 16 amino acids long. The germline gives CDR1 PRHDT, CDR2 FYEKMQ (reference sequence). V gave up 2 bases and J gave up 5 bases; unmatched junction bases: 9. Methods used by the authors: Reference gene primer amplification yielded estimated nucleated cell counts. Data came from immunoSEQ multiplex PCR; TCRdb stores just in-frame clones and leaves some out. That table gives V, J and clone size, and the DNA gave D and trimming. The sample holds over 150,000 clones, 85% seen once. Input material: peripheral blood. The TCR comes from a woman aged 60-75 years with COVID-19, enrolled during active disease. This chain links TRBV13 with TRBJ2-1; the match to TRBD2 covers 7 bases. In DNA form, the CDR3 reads TGTGCCAGCAGCTTATTTGGGGGAGGGCCGGACAATGAGCAGTTCTTC. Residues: CASSLFGGGPDNEQFF.